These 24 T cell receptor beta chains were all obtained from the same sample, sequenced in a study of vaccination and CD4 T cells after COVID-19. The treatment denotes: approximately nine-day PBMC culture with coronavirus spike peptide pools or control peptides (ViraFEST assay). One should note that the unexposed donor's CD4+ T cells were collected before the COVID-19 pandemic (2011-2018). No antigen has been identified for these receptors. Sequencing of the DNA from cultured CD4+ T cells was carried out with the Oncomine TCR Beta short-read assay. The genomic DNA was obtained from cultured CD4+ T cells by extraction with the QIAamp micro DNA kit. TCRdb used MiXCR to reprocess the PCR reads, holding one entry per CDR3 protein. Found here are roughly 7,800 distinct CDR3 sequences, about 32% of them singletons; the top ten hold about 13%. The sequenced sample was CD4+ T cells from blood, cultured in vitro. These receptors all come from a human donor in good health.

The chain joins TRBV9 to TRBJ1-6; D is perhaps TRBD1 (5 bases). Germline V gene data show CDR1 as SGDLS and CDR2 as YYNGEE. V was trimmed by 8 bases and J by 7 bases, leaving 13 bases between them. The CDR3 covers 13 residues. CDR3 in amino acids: CASGGTTNSPLHF. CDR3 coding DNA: TGTGCCAGTGGGGGGACGACAAATTCACCCCTCCACTTT. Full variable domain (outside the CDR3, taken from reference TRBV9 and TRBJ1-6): DSGVTQTPKHLITATGQRVTLRCSPRSGDLSVYWYQQSLDQGLQFLIQYYNGEERAKGNILERFSAQQFPDLHSELNLSSLELGDSALYFCASGGTTNSPLHFGNGTRLTVT.

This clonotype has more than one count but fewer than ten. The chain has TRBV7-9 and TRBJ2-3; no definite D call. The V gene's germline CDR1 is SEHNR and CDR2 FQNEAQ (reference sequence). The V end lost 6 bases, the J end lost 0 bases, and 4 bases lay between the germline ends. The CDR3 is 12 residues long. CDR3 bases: TGTGCCAGCAGGCGTAGCACAGATACGCAGTATTTT. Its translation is CASRRSTDTQYF. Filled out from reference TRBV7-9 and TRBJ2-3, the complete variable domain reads DTGVSQNPRHKITKRGQNVTFRCDPISEHNRLYWYRQTLGQGPEFLTYFQNEAQLEKSRLLSDRFSAERPKGSFSTLEIQRTEQGDSAMYLCASRRSTDTQYFGPGTRLTVL.

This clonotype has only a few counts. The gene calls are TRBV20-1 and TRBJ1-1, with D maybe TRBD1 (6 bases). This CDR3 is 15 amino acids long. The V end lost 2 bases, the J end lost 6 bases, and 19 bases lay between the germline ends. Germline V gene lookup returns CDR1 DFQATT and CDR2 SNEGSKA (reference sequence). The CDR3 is CSARSMGARGSEAFF. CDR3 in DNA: TGCAGTGCTAGATCCATGGGGGCGCGAGGCTCTGAAGCTTTCTTT.

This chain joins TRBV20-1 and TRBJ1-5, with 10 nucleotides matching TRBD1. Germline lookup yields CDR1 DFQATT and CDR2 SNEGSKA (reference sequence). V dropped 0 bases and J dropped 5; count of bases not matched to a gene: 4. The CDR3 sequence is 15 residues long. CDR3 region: CSARETGGGDQPQHF. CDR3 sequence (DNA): TGCAGTGCTAGAGAGACAGGGGGCGGAGATCAGCCCCAGCATTTT.

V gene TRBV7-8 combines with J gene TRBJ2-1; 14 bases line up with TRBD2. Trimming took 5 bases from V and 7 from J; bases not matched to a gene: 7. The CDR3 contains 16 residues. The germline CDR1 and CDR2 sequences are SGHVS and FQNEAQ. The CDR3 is CASSRGLAGGSNEQFF. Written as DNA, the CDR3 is TGTGCCAGCAGCAGAGGACTAGCGGGAGGTTCAAATGAGCAGTTCTTC.

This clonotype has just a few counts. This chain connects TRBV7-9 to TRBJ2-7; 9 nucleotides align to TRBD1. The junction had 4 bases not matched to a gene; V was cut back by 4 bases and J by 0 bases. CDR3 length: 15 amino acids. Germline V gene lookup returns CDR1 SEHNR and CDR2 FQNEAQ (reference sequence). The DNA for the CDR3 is TGTGCCAGCAGCTCGGGACAGGGTAGCTCCTACGAGCAGTACTTC. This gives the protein CASSSGQGSSYEQYF.

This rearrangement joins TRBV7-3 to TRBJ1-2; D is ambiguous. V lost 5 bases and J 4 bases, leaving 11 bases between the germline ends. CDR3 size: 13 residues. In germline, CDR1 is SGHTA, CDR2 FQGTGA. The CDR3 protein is CASSPDGGYGYTF. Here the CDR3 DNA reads TGTGCCAGCAGCCCGGACGGTGGCTATGGCTACACCTTC.

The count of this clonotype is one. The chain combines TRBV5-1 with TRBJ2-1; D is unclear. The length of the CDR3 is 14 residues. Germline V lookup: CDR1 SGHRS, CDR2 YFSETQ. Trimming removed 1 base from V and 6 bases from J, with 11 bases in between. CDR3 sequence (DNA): TGCGCCAGCAGCTTGAACAGCCTTAGCAATGAGCAGTTCTTC. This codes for CASSLNSLSNEQFF.

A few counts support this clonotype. The CDR3: CSARDAGLSTDTQYF. CDR3 nucleotide sequence: TGCAGTGCTAGAGATGCCGGACTTTCCACAGATACGCAGTATTTT. This chain connects TRBV20-1 to TRBJ2-3; a possible D gene is TRBD2 (5 bases). This CDR3 is built from 15 residues. The germline CDR1 and CDR2 sequences are DFQATT and SNEGSKA (reference sequence). Trimming removed 0 bases from V and 2 bases from J, with 12 bases in between.

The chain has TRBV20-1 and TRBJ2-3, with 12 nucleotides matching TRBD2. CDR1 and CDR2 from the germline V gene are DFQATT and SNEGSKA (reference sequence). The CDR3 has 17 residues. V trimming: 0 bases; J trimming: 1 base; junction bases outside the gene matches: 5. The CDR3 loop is CSARETSGRFGTDTQYF. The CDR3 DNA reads TGCAGTGCTAGAGAGACTAGCGGGAGATTTGGCACAGATACGCAGTATTTT.

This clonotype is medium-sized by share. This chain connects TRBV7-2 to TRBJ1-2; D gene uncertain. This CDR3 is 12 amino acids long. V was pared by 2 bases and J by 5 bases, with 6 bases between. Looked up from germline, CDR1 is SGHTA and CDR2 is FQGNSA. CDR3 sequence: CASSLPGYGYTF. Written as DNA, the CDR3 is TGTGCCAGCAGCTTACCGGGGTATGGCTACACCTTC. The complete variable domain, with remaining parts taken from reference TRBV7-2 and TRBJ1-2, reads GAGVSQSPSNKVTEKGKDVELRCDPISGHTALYWYRQSLGQGLEFLIYFQGNSAPDKSGLPSDRFSAERTGGSVSTLTIQRTQQEDSAVYLCASSLPGYGYTFGSGTRLTVV.

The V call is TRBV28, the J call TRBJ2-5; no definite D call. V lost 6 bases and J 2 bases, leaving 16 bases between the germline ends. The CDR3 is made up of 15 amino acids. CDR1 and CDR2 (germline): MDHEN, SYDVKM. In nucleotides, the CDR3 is TGTGCCAGCAGCCTCGTAAGGGCCGGGCAAGAGACCCAGTACTTC. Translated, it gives CASSLVRAGQETQYF.

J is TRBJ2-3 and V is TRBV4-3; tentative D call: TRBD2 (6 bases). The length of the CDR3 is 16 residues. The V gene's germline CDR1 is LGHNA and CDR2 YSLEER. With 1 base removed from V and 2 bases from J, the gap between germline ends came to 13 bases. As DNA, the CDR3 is TGCGCCAGCAGCCAAGCGGGAGCGACAGTCACAGATACGCAGTATTTT. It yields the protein CASSQAGATVTDTQYF.

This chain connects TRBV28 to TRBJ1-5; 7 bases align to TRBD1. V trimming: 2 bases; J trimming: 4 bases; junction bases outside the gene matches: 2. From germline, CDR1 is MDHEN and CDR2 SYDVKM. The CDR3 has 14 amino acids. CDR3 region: CASSLGQANQPQHF. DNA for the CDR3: TGTGCCAGCAGTTTAGGACAGGCTAATCAGCCCCAGCATTTT.

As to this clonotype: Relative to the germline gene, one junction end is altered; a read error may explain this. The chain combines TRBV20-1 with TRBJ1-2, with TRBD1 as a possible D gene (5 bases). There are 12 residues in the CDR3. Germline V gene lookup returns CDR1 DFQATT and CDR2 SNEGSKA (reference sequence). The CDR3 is CSARYRLGQDYF. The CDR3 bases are TGCAGTGCTAGATACCGACTGGGGCAGGACTACTTC.

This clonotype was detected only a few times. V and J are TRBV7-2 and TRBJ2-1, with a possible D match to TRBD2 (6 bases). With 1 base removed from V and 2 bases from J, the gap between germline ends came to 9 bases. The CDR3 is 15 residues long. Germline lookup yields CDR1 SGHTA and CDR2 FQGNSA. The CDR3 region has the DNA TGTGCCAGCAGCTTAGAACTAGCCCCCTACAATGAGCAGTTCTTC. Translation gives CASSLELAPYNEQFF.

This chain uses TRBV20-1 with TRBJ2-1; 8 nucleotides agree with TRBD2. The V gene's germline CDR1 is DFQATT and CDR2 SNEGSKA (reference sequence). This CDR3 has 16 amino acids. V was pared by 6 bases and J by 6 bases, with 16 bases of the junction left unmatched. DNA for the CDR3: TGCAGTGCAAATATCCGCAGCGGGAGTTTAGTCAATGAGCAGTTCTTC. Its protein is CSANIRSGSLVNEQFF.

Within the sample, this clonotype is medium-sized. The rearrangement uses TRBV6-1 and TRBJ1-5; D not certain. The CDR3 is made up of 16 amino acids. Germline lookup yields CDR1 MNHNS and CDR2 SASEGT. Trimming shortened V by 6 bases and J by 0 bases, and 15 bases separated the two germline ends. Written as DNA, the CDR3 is TGTGCCAGCAGCCCCCTATACCTATCTAGCAATCAGCCCCAGCATTTT. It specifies CASSPLYLSSNQPQHF.

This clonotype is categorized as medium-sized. For the CDR3, the DNA is TGCAGTGCGGGCCGCAATCAGCCCCAGCATTTT. Translated, it gives CSAGRNQPQHF. This chain uses TRBV20-1 with TRBJ1-5; unclear D gene. Trimming cost V 6 bases and J 2 bases, with 5 bases left between them. Germline CDR1 and CDR2: DFQATT and SNEGSKA (reference sequence). The CDR3 consists of 11 residues.

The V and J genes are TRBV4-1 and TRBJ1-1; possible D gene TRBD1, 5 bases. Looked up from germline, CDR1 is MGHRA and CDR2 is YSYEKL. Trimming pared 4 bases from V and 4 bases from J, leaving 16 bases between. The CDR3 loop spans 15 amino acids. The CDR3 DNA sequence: TGCGCCAGCAGCCTAACAATATTGGGGGGCACTGAAGCTTTCTTT. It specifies CASSLTILGGTEAFF.

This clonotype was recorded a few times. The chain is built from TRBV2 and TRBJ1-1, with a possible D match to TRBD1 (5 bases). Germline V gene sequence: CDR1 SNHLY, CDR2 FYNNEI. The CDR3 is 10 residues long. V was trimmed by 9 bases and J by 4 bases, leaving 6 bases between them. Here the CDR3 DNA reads TGTGCCAGTGGGGGCACTGAAGCTTTCTTT. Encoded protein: CASGGTEAFF.

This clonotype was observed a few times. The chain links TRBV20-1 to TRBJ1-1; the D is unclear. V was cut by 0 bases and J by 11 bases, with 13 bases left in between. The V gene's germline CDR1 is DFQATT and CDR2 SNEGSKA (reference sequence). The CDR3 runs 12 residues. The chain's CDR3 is CSARDYPGEAFF. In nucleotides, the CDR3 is TGCAGTGCTAGAGATTACCCGGGAGAGGCTTTCTTT.

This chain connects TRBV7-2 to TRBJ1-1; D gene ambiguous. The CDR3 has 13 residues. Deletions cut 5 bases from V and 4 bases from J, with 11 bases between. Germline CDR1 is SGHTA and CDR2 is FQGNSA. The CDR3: CASSPRRGTEAFF. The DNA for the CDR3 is TGTGCCAGCAGCCCCCGTCGGGGCACTGAAGCTTTCTTT.

The DNA for the CDR3 is TGTGCCATCTCCAGGGGACAGGGCGACCTCAATGAGCAGTTCTTC. Its translation is CAISRGQGDLNEQFF. The rearrangement uses TRBV10-3 and TRBJ2-1, with 9 bases aligning to TRBD1. Germline V gene sequence: CDR1 ENHRY, CDR2 SYGVKD. Unmatched junction bases numbered 11, after V lost 8 bases and J lost 6 bases. This CDR3 comprises 15 residues.